These 32 T cell receptor beta chains originate from one sample sequenced in a study of blood T cell repertoires in COVID-19. Repertoires were generated with immunoSEQ multiplex PCR, while TCRdb's copy carries only in-frame clones and drops some. The table has 250,000 or so clones, 83% seen once; the top ten hold around 5.2%. Sequencing was carried out using peripheral blood. The receptors stem from a human donor in a cohort sampled during active COVID-19.

In its sample, this clone was seen once. The V call is TRBV5-5, the J call TRBJ1-2; D not resolved. Germline V gene lookup returns CDR1 SGHKS and CDR2 YYEKEE (reference sequence). V was clipped by 1 base and J by 1 base, with 8 bases between them. The CDR3 has 14 residues. The CDR3 nucleotides read TGTGCCAGCAGCTTGAGGGAGGTTAACTATGGCTACACCTTC. Protein: CASSLREVNYGYTF. Combining the CDR3 with reference TRBV5-5 and TRBJ1-2 gives the whole variable domain DAGVTQSPTHLIKTRGQQVTLRCSPISGHKSVSWYQQVLGQGPQFIFQYYEKEERGRGNFPDRFSARQFPNYSSELNVNALLLGDSALYLCASSLREVNYGYTFGSGTRLTVV.

To note about this clone: At one end, the junction sequence differs from germline, possibly due to a read error. V is TRBV28 and J is TRBJ1-5, with 9 bases lining up with TRBD1. CDR3 size: 18 residues. Germline V gene sequence: CDR1 MDHEN, CDR2 SYDVKM. In DNA, the CDR3 is TGTGCCAGTAGTTCGAGGGGACAGGGAGTCGGGAGCAATCAGCCCCAGCATTTT. Residues: CASSSRGQGVGSNQPQHF.

This sequence joins TRBV3-1 (or the pseudogene TRBV3-2) and TRBJ1-1; possible D gene TRBD1, 5 bases. Germline V gene data show CDR1 as LGHDT and CDR2 as YNNKEL (reference sequence). The CDR3 runs 12 residues. Trimming removed 1 base at V and 10 bases at J, with 10 bases between. The CDR3: CASSQVNRGAFF. CDR3 nucleotides: TGTGCCAGCAGCCAAGTAAATAGGGGAGCTTTCTTT.

This clone was observed many times. The rearrangement uses TRBV19 and TRBJ2-7; 10 bases line up with TRBD2. In germline, CDR1 is LNHDA, CDR2 SQIVND (reference sequence). The V gene end was trimmed by 1 base and the J gene end by 0 bases; junction bases not matched to a gene: 6. The CDR3 runs to 17 residues. The CDR3 nucleotides are TGTGCCAGTAGTATAGCCTTCAGCGGGAGGGCCTCCTACGAGCAGTACTTC. This gives the protein CASSIAFSGRASYEQYF.

The chain recombines TRBV6-1 with TRBJ2-1, with 8 bases identical to TRBD1. CDR1 and CDR2 from the germline V gene are MNHNS and SASEGT. V was pared by 2 bases and J by 9 bases, with 12 bases of the junction left unmatched. This CDR3 has 16 residues. The CDR3 sequence is CASSESLGQGGVEQFF. The CDR3 bases are TGTGCCAGCAGTGAAAGTCTAGGACAGGGTGGTGTTGAGCAGTTCTTC.

The chain joins TRBV5-1 to TRBJ1-1; no definite D call. Germline CDR1 reads SGHRS; CDR2 reads YFSETQ. The CDR3 has 14 residues. Trimming took 0 bases from V and 10 from J, leaving 16 bases between them. The CDR3 here is CASSLELAEMTAFF. The CDR3 DNA sequence: TGCGCCAGCAGCTTGGAACTCGCGGAGATGACAGCTTTCTTT.

In DNA, the CDR3 is TGTGCCAGCACCGTGGGACTAGCGGGAGTTAATGAGCAGTTCTTC. Translating it yields CASTVGLAGVNEQFF. The genes are TRBV11-3 and TRBJ2-1, with TRBD2 matching over 14 bases. Germline-derived CDR1 and CDR2 are SGHNT and YENEEA. This CDR3 is built from 15 residues. V lost 7 bases, J lost 7 bases, and 6 bases stayed unmatched.

This chain links TRBV2 with TRBJ2-2; perhaps TRBD1 as D (5 bases). This CDR3 has 14 amino acids. With 5 bases removed from V and 5 bases from J, the gap between germline ends came to 12 bases. The germline CDR1 and CDR2 sequences are SNHLY and FYNNEI. The CDR3 DNA reads as TGTGCCAGCAGTTCCGACAGCATTACCGGGGAGCTGTTTTTT. Amino acid sequence: CASSSDSITGELFF.

The gene calls are TRBV20-1 and TRBJ1-5, with D perhaps matching TRBD1 (5 bases). CDR1 and CDR2 from the germline V gene are DFQATT and SNEGSKA (reference sequence). Between the trimmed V and J ends, which lost 3 bases and 2 bases, there was a span of 14 bases. CDR3 length: 15 amino acids. CDR3 loop: CSASPTGTGNQPQHF. The CDR3 nucleotides are TGCAGTGCTAGTCCAACAGGTACAGGCAATCAGCCCCAGCATTTT.

This sequence joins TRBV18 and TRBJ1-1; 8 nucleotides match TRBD1. CDR1 and CDR2 (germline): KGHSH, LQKENI. The CDR3 contains 15 residues. With V trimmed by 6 bases and J by 1 base, 7 bases remained unmatched. The CDR3 loop is CASSYTGTGNTEAFF. The CDR3 bases are TGTGCCAGCTCCTATACTGGGACAGGGAACACTGAAGCTTTCTTT.

This clone was found many times. CDR3 region: CASSLGTDRVNEKLFF. CDR3 coding DNA: TGCGCCAGCAGCTTGGGGACGGACAGGGTTAATGAAAAACTGTTTTTT. The V gene is TRBV5-1, the J gene TRBJ1-4; the match to TRBD1 covers 8 bases. From germline, CDR1 is SGHRS and CDR2 YFSETQ. There are 16 residues in the CDR3. The V gene end was trimmed by 0 bases and the J gene end by 4 bases; junction bases not matched to a gene: 5.

The chain is built from TRBV19 and TRBJ1-3; D gene ambiguous. The germline CDR1 and CDR2 sequences are LNHDA and SQIVND (reference sequence). V shed 0 bases and J shed 6 bases, with 15 bases lying between them. The length of the CDR3 is 16 residues. The DNA for the CDR3 is TGTGCCAGTAGTATAGATCATCGGGAAAAGCCAAACACCATATATTTT. This gives the protein CASSIDHREKPNTIYF.

The chain couples TRBV6-1 to TRBJ2-7; the match to TRBD1 covers 9 bases. V shed 3 bases and J 2 bases; nucleotides not matched to a gene: 5. The CDR3 sequence is 15 residues long. Per the germline V gene, CDR1 is MNHNS and CDR2 is SASEGT. CDR3 DNA sequence: TGTGCCAGCAGTGACGTAAGACAGGGGGCCTACGAGCAGTACTTC. Protein product: CASSDVRQGAYEQYF.

The chain carries TRBV14 and TRBJ1-3, with D uncertain. The CDR3 sequence is 16 residues long. The V end was cut by 1 base, the J end by 1 base, with 11 bases between. Per germline, CDR1 SGHDN and CDR2 FVKESK. In DNA form, the CDR3 reads TGTGCCAGCAGCCAAGGTGGCGGGCTTTCTGGAAACACCATATATTTT. Translating it yields CASSQGGGLSGNTIYF.

Regarding this clone: At the DNA level, this CDR3 is encoded by other sequences in the same sample as well. The gene calls are TRBV19 and TRBJ2-7, with D possibly TRBD2 on 5 matching bases. The CDR3 spans 13 residues. V gave up 6 bases and J gave up 1 base, with 10 bases separating them. Germline CDR1 and CDR2: LNHDA and SQIVND (reference sequence). DNA of the CDR3: TGTGCCAGTAGCCGGACTGGGTCCTACGAGCAGTACTTC. Its translation is CASSRTGSYEQYF.

The genes are TRBV20-1 and TRBJ1-2; 8 bases agree with TRBD1. The V gene's germline CDR1 is DFQATT and CDR2 SNEGSKA (reference sequence). The CDR3 runs to 13 residues. Trimming removed 4 bases from V and 6 bases from J; junction bases left unmatched: 7. CDR3 in amino acids: CSAIDRGVDGYTF. The CDR3 bases are TGCAGTGCTATTGACAGGGGCGTCGATGGCTACACCTTC.

The chain links TRBV4-2 to TRBJ2-7; D might be TRBD2 (7 bases). Germline loops: CDR1 LGHNA, CDR2 YNFKEQ. Trimming shortened V by 0 bases and J by 4 bases, and 13 bases separated the two germline ends. The CDR3 is made up of 15 amino acids. The CDR3 nucleotides read TGTGCCAGCAGCCAAGATCGGGGGGCAGAGTACGAGCAGTACTTC. It encodes CASSQDRGAEYEQYF.

The gene calls are TRBV12-3 or TRBV12-4 and TRBJ2-3, with a tentative D call TRBD2 (5 bases). V lost 6 bases and J 1 base, leaving 8 bases between the germline ends. CDR3 length: 13 residues. This CDR3 reads CASSPGGTDTQYF. The CDR3 bases are TGTGCCAGCAGCCCCGGGGGCACAGATACGCAGTATTTT.

This chain links TRBV2 with TRBJ1-2; the D gene is possibly TRBD1 (6 bases). Germline V gene data show CDR1 as SNHLY and CDR2 as FYNNEI. The CDR3 covers 12 residues. Trimming removed 9 bases from V and 2 bases from J, with 10 bases in between. CDR3 in DNA: TGTGCCAGTCGGACAGCCAACTATGGCTACACCTTC. Its translation: CASRTANYGYTF.

This chain's CDR3 is CASSLYVSSYTF. CDR3 nucleotides: TGTGCCAGCAGCCTCTACGTCTCAAGCTACACCTTC. This chain links TRBV7-8 with TRBJ1-2; D gene unclear. V was shortened by 5 bases and J by 9 bases, with 13 bases between the two germline ends. Germline-derived CDR1 and CDR2 are SGHVS and FQNEAQ. The CDR3 contains 12 residues.

This clone has only a few counts. The genes are TRBV10-3 and TRBJ1-2, with TRBD1 as a possible D gene (6 bases). V was cut by 8 bases and J by 2 bases, with 15 bases left in between. The germline CDR1 and CDR2 sequences are ENHRY and SYGVKD. CDR3 length equals 14 residues. This CDR3 reads CAIFEAGANYGYTF. CDR3 in DNA: TGTGCCATCTTTGAGGCAGGGGCAAACTATGGCTACACCTTC.

This clone has only one observation. The chain has TRBV6-5 and TRBJ1-2, with TRBD1 as a possible D gene (6 bases). Trimming shortened V by 2 bases and J by 8 bases, and 12 bases separated the two germline ends. Looked up from germline, CDR1 is MNHEY and CDR2 is SVGAGI. The CDR3 is 13 residues long. CDR3 loop: CASSYRGAEGYTF. Here the CDR3 DNA reads TGTGCCAGCAGTTACCGGGGGGCTGAGGGCTACACCTTC.

The rearrangement uses TRBV19 and TRBJ2-2, with a tentative D call TRBD2 (6 bases). V lost 1 base to trimming and J lost 0 bases, with 6 bases between them. This CDR3 contains 15 residues. Germline values: CDR1 LNHDA, CDR2 SQIVND (reference sequence). The CDR3 loop is CASSIGLANTGELFF. The CDR3 DNA follows: TGTGCCAGTAGTATAGGACTAGCGAACACCGGGGAGCTGTTTTTT.

A few counts support this clone. This chain joins TRBV6-6 and TRBJ1-2; TRBD1 matches 9 bases. V shed 0 bases and J 7 bases; nucleotides not matched to a gene: 0. CDR1 is MNHNY, CDR2 SVGAGI, per germline (reference sequence). This CDR3 contains 13 residues. The DNA of the CDR3 is TGTGCCAGCAGTTACTCGGGACAGGGTGGCTACACCTTC. This gives the protein CASSYSGQGGYTF.

This clone was seen more than once but under ten times. V usage is TRBV11-2 and J usage is TRBJ1-6, with a possible D match to TRBD1 (6 bases). V was shortened by 3 bases and J by 9 bases, with 12 bases between the two germline ends. CDR1 SGHAT and CDR2 FQNNGV come from the germline V gene. The CDR3 has 14 amino acids. The DNA of the CDR3 is TGTGCCAGCAGCTTGGGGGGGCTGGGTTCACCCCTCCACTTT. Translation gives CASSLGGLGSPLHF.

This clone has just one count. The CDR3 loop is CAWSSPGGNSLAKNIQYF. The CDR3 nucleotides are TGTGCCTGGAGTTCCCCGGGAGGGAACTCCCTAGCCAAAAACATTCAGTACTTC. The V call is TRBV30, the J call TRBJ2-4; 8 nucleotides align to TRBD2. This CDR3 has 18 residues. CDR1 and CDR2 (germline): GTSNPN, SVGIG (reference sequence). J gave up 0 bases and V 2 bases, and 12 bases lay outside the gene matches.

This clone is a singleton in its sample. V gene TRBV28 combines with J gene TRBJ1-1, with D possibly being TRBD1 (5 bases). The V gene's germline CDR1 is MDHEN and CDR2 SYDVKM. Trimming removed 6 bases at V and 3 bases at J, with 14 bases between. The CDR3 is made up of 14 amino acids. The CDR3 DNA reads TGTGCCAGCAGGAAGGGGTTGTCTGACACTGAAGCTTTCTTT. Amino acid sequence: CASRKGLSDTEAFF.

The genes are TRBV27 and TRBJ1-1, with a possible D match to TRBD1 (5 bases). The CDR3 is made up of 14 amino acids. The V gene's germline CDR1 is MNHEY and CDR2 SMNVEV (reference sequence). V gave up 5 bases and J gave up 3 bases, with 13 bases separating them. CDR3 DNA: TGTGCCAGCAGTCCCGAATACAGGTACACTGAAGCTTTCTTT. Its translation: CASSPEYRYTEAFF.

The V call is TRBV6-5, the J call TRBJ1-5, with TRBD1 as a possible D gene (6 bases). CDR3 length: 14 amino acids. With 5 bases removed from V and 4 bases from J, the gap between germline ends came to 12 bases. From germline, CDR1 is MNHEY and CDR2 SVGAGI. The CDR3 DNA sequence: TGTGCCAGCAGTACAACCACAGGGAATCAGCCCCAGCATTTT. Translation: CASSTTTGNQPQHF.

The J gene is TRBJ2-1, the V gene TRBV13; 8 positions agree with TRBD2. CDR1 and CDR2 from the germline V gene are PRHDT and FYEKMQ (reference sequence). The CDR3 has 16 residues. Unmatched junction bases numbered 6, after V lost 0 bases and J lost 5 bases. CDR3: CASSLGRREVHNEQFF. The CDR3 region has the DNA TGTGCCAGCAGCTTAGGCAGGCGGGAGGTCCACAATGAGCAGTTCTTC.

This chain uses TRBV12-3 or TRBV12-4 with TRBJ1-1; D not resolved. Between the trimmed V and J ends, which lost 4 bases and 1 base, there was a span of 4 bases. CDR3 length: 12 amino acids. Here the CDR3 DNA reads TGTGCCAGCAGTTCCTGGAACACTGAAGCTTTCTTT. Translated, it gives CASSSWNTEAFF.

This clone has a single count. V and J are TRBV6-5 and TRBJ2-2; D remains unclear. CDR1 and CDR2 (germline): MNHEY, SVGAGI. The CDR3 consists of 15 residues. V shed 2 bases and J shed 1 base, with 8 bases lying between them. This chain's CDR3 is CASSYGRQNTGELFF. The CDR3 DNA reads as TGTGCCAGCAGTTACGGCCGCCAGAACACCGGGGAGCTGTTTTTT.